One and the same sample provided the 9 T cell receptor beta chains below, sequenced in a study of shared clonotypes between healthy human individuals. Only in-frame clones appear in the TCRdb table, and some are missing; sequencing was by immunoSEQ multiplex PCR. The sample lists some 2,000,000 clones, under 97% seen once, with 0.13% in the top ten. Sequencing was carried out using naive CD4+ T cells sorted from blood. As to subset: CD45RA+ positively selected. The receptors were sampled from a man younger than 30 in good health.

This chain uses TRBV5-6 with TRBJ1-4; 9 bases are shared with TRBD1. The CDR3 totals 16 residues. V lost 2 bases and J lost 8; bases outside the gene matches: 10. CDR1 is SGHDT, CDR2 YYEEEE, per germline. CDR3 sequence: CASSFATGTGREKLFF. Written as DNA, the CDR3 is TGTGCCAGCAGCTTTGCTACCGGGACAGGGAGGGAAAAACTGTTTTTT.

V usage is TRBV9 and J usage is TRBJ1-4; maybe TRBD1 (5 bases). The germline gives CDR1 SGDLS, CDR2 YYNGEE. This CDR3 has 16 amino acids. V was cut by 0 bases and J by 0 bases, with 9 bases left in between. In DNA form, the CDR3 reads TGTGCCAGCAGCGTAGGTGAACAGGCAACTAATGAAAAACTGTTTTTT. Its protein is CASSVGEQATNEKLFF.

This clone is a singleton in its sample. This CDR3 reads CASSVGAGPSNQPQHF. For the CDR3, the DNA is TGTGCCAGCAGCGTAGGAGCAGGGCCAAGCAATCAGCCCCAGCATTTT. J is TRBJ1-5 and V is TRBV9; D is possibly TRBD1 (5 bases). Germline CDR1 SGDLS, CDR2 YYNGEE. The germline V and J ends were trimmed by 0 bases and 1 base, with 11 bases remaining between them. The CDR3 has 16 residues.

A note on this clone: The sample contains more than one DNA sequence encoding this CDR3. The chain uses TRBV30 and TRBJ2-1; possible D gene TRBD2, 5 bases. Germline CDR1 GTSNPN, CDR2 SVGIG (reference sequence). With 0 bases removed from V and 9 bases from J, the gap between germline ends came to 6 bases. The CDR3 has 11 residues. CDR3 sequence reads: CAWSVRGEQFF. DNA of the CDR3: TGTGCCTGGAGTGTACGGGGTGAGCAGTTCTTC.

The chain joins TRBV28 to TRBJ2-5; perhaps TRBD2 as D (7 bases). Trimming shortened V by 3 bases and J by 3 bases, and 17 bases separated the two germline ends. Germline V gives CDR1 MDHEN, CDR2 SYDVKM. CDR3 length equals 16 residues. The DNA of the CDR3 is TGTGCCAGCAGTTTTGGGGGGGCCCTAATAGAAGAGACCCAGTACTTC. Translating gives CASSFGGALIEETQYF.

The rearrangement joins TRBV11-2 to TRBJ2-5; 8 bases agree with TRBD2. The CDR3 loop spans 14 amino acids. Germline V CDR1 and CDR2: SGHAT, FQNNGV. V was pared by 4 bases and J by 5 bases, with 6 bases of the junction left unmatched. The CDR3 is CASSSVAGIETQYF. CDR3 DNA: TGTGCCAGCAGCTCCGTAGCGGGAATCGAGACCCAGTACTTC.

The V gene is TRBV5-1, the J gene TRBJ2-2; D not certain. V lost 2 bases and J lost 0, with 8 bases in between. The germline V gene has CDR1 SGHRS and CDR2 YFSETQ. The CDR3 sequence is 15 residues long. CDR3 in DNA: TGCGCCAGCAGCTTTGGCTCCCCGAACACCGGGGAGCTGTTTTTT. Amino acids: CASSFGSPNTGELFF.

The V and J genes are TRBV6-1 and TRBJ1-1; no firm D call. V was clipped by 5 bases and J by 0 bases, with 10 bases between them. The CDR3 is 14 residues long. The germline gives CDR1 MNHNS, CDR2 SASEGT. The CDR3 reads CASSPLPLNTEAFF. The DNA for the CDR3 is TGTGCCAGCAGTCCCCTCCCGCTGAACACTGAAGCTTTCTTT.

V and J are TRBV28 and TRBJ2-3; D is perhaps TRBD1 (5 bases). With 2 bases removed from V and 6 bases from J, the gap between germline ends came to 18 bases. There are 16 residues in the CDR3. CDR1 and CDR2 from the germline V gene are MDHEN and SYDVKM. The CDR3, as DNA: TGTGCCAGCAGTTTAGTACGGACACGAACGACGGATACGCAGTATTTT. Translation gives CASSLVRTRTTDTQYF.